These 17 T cell receptor beta chains were all obtained from the same sample, sequenced in a study of cytomegalovirus exposure and HLA in healthy donors. The study ran its PCR with 60 Vbeta and 13 Jbeta primers. The method was immunoSEQ multiplex PCR; TCRdb's version includes in-frame clones alone and lacks a portion of them. The profile shows about 150,000 clones, roughly 80% of them singletons. Material for sequencing was PBMCs. The receptors shown here come from a woman aged 30 to 39 in good health and CMV-seronegative.

With respect to this clone: The DNA is omitted, as the CDR3 cannot be located on it reliably, and the CDR3 follows TCRdb's listing. The chain is built from TRBV5-4 and TRBJ2-5; the listed D gene, TRBD1, was not tested against the DNA. The length of the CDR3 is 19 amino acids, counting both ends. Per germline, CDR1 SGHNT and CDR2 YYREEE (reference sequence). CDR3 residues: CASSFGISGGEGFLETQYF.

The chain employs TRBV7-8 and TRBJ1-4; the D gene is possibly TRBD1 (6 bases). From germline, CDR1 is SGHVS and CDR2 FQNEAQ. The CDR3 length is 14 residues. The V end lost 5 bases, the J end lost 4 bases, and 11 bases lay between the germline ends. CDR3 protein: CASSKDRNNEKLFF. CDR3 coding DNA: TGTGCCAGCAGCAAGGACAGAAATAATGAAAAACTGTTTTTT. Supplemented by reference TRBV7-8 and TRBJ1-4, the full variable domain reads GAGVSQSPRYKVAKRGQDVALRCDPISGHVSLFWYQQALGQGPEFLTYFQNEAQLDKSGLPSDRFFAERPEGSVSTLKIQRTQQEDSAVYLCASSKDRNNEKLFFGSGTQLSVL.

This clone was recorded a few times. The chain joins TRBV7-3 to TRBJ2-7; weak D call: TRBD1 (6 bases). The CDR3 loop spans 13 amino acids. Trimming cost V 4 bases and J 1 base, with 8 bases left between them. Germline CDR1 SGHTA, CDR2 FQGTGA. The CDR3 region is CASSSQGSYEQYF. CDR3 bases: TGTGCCAGCAGCTCACAGGGATCCTACGAGCAGTACTTC.

The V gene is TRBV27, the J gene TRBJ1-1; 11 nucleotides align to TRBD1. The CDR3 consists of 16 residues. The V gene end was trimmed by 1 base and the J gene end by 5 bases; junction bases not matched to a gene: 6. Germline V gene sequence: CDR1 MNHEY, CDR2 SMNVEV (reference sequence). CDR3 residues: CASSLLGTGGGTEAFF. CDR3 sequence (DNA): TGTGCCAGCAGTTTATTGGGGACAGGGGGAGGAACTGAAGCTTTCTTT.

V gene TRBV30 combines with J gene TRBJ2-1, with 7 bases fitting TRBD2. J lost 5 bases, V lost 0 bases, and 4 bases had no gene match. The CDR3 covers 14 residues. Germline loops: CDR1 GTSNPN, CDR2 SVGIG (reference sequence). Here the CDR3 reads CAWSVLALDNEQFF. In DNA form, the CDR3 reads TGTGCCTGGAGTGTACTAGCGCTCGACAATGAGCAGTTCTTC.

The gene calls are TRBV7-6 and TRBJ2-7; D remains ambiguous. CDR3 length equals 14 residues. The V end was cut by 0 bases, the J end by 2 bases, with 8 bases between. From germline, CDR1 is SGHVS and CDR2 FNYEAQ. This CDR3 is CASSLAQPPYEQYF. DNA for the CDR3: TGTGCCAGCAGCTTAGCACAGCCCCCCTACGAGCAGTACTTC.

The V call is TRBV7-2, the J call TRBJ2-3, with a possible D match to TRBD2 (6 bases). CDR1 is SGHTA, CDR2 FQGNSA, per germline. Trimming pared 1 base from V and 6 bases from J, leaving 11 bases between. The CDR3 covers 14 residues. The CDR3 bases are TGTGCCAGCAGCTTAGGGGGGGATGGGGATACGCAGTATTTT. Protein: CASSLGGDGDTQYF. Full variable domain (outside the CDR3, taken from reference TRBV7-2 and TRBJ2-3): GAGVSQSPSNKVTEKGKDVELRCDPISGHTALYWYRQSLGQGLEFLIYFQGNSAPDKSGLPSDRFSAERTGGSVSTLTIQRTQQEDSAVYLCASSLGGDGDTQYFGPGTRLTVL.

The chain carries TRBV28 and TRBJ2-4; D might be TRBD2 (7 bases). The CDR3 has 20 residues. The V gene's germline CDR1 is MDHEN and CDR2 SYDVKM. The V and J ends lost 3 bases and 0 bases respectively, with 24 bases between them. This chain's CDR3 is CASSFMALIHGGRAKNIQYF. DNA for the CDR3: TGTGCCAGCAGTTTTATGGCCCTCATTCACGGGGGGCGAGCCAAAAACATTCAGTACTTC.

The V call is TRBV19, the J call TRBJ2-6; D possibly corresponds to TRBD1 (5 bases). This CDR3 is built from 15 residues. The germline V and J ends were trimmed by 6 bases and 4 bases, with 13 bases remaining between them. Germline V CDR1 and CDR2: LNHDA, SQIVND (reference sequence). Here the CDR3 reads CASSDSGKGANVLTF. CDR3 nucleotide sequence: TGTGCCAGTAGCGACTCAGGGAAAGGGGCCAACGTCCTGACTTTC.

This clone was seen just once. The gene calls are TRBV2 and TRBJ2-7, with TRBD1 as a possible D gene (6 bases). The germline V gene has CDR1 SNHLY and CDR2 FYNNEI. There are 16 residues in the CDR3. Trimming cost V 1 base and J 2 bases, with 15 bases left between them. This chain's CDR3 is CASSEGWGHITYEQYF. The CDR3 region has the DNA TGTGCCAGCAGTGAAGGATGGGGACACATAACCTACGAGCAGTACTTC.

The CDR3 nucleotides read TGTGCCAGCAGTTACTGGGCAGGGGATCAGCCCCAGCATTTT. It encodes CASSYWAGDQPQHF. This sequence joins TRBV6-5 and TRBJ1-5; the D gene is possibly TRBD1 (6 bases). Trimming stripped 1 base from V and 5 bases from J, with 9 bases between. The CDR3 runs to 14 residues. From germline, CDR1 is MNHEY and CDR2 SVGAGI.

In its sample, this clone was seen a few times. V and J are TRBV30 and TRBJ2-2; D may be TRBD1 (6 bases). Trimming left V 3 bases short and J 5 bases short, with 10 bases between. Germline V gene lookup returns CDR1 GTSNPN and CDR2 SVGIG (reference sequence). The CDR3 extends over 13 amino acids. In DNA, the CDR3 is TGTGCCTGGAGCAACACAGGGACCGGGGAGCTGTTTTTT. It yields the protein CAWSNTGTGELFF.

The gene calls are TRBV4-1 and TRBJ1-5; D possibly corresponds to TRBD1 (5 bases). The CDR3 has 17 residues. The germline V gene has CDR1 MGHRA and CDR2 YSYEKL. V gave up 0 bases and J gave up 1 base, with 13 bases separating them. The CDR3 loop reads CASSQDDSLPSNQPQHF. The CDR3 DNA reads as TGCGCCAGCAGCCAAGACGACAGTCTTCCCAGCAATCAGCCCCAGCATTTT.

The rearrangement links TRBV28 to TRBJ2-2, with 7 bases lining up with TRBD1. This CDR3 has 13 residues. The germline gives CDR1 MDHEN, CDR2 SYDVKM. Losses at the gene ends were 8 bases for V and 1 base for J; bases not matched to a gene: 1. DNA of the CDR3: TGTGCCAGCTGGGACAGGAACACCGGGGAGCTGTTTTTT. Translated: CASWDRNTGELFF.

The rearrangement uses TRBV5-1 and TRBJ2-7; 7 bases map to TRBD1. The germline V gene has CDR1 SGHRS and CDR2 YFSETQ. With V trimmed by 0 bases and J by 6 bases, 9 bases remained unmatched. This CDR3 has 15 amino acids. The CDR3 reads CASSLGGGQVPEQYF. CDR3 DNA: TGCGCCAGCAGCTTGGGAGGAGGACAGGTACCCGAGCAGTACTTC.

This chain uses TRBV5-5 with TRBJ2-6, with D possibly being TRBD2 (7 bases). Deletions cut 6 bases from V and 4 bases from J, with 11 bases between. Germline loops: CDR1 SGHKS, CDR2 YYEKEE (reference sequence). The CDR3 is made up of 14 amino acids. Here the CDR3 DNA reads TGTGCCAGCATCGGGGGGCCCGGGGCCAACGTCCTGACTTTC. Translation: CASIGGPGANVLTF. Full variable domain (rest looked up from reference TRBV5-5 and TRBJ2-6): DAGVTQSPTHLIKTRGQQVTLRCSPISGHKSVSWYQQVLGQGPQFIFQYYEKEERGRGNFPDRFSARQFPNYSSELNVNALLLGDSALYLCASIGGPGANVLTFGAGSRLTVL.

This clone showed up just a few times. This chain links TRBV6-6 with TRBJ1-5, with 9 bases that match TRBD1. V shed 8 bases and J 7 bases; nucleotides not matched to a gene: 15. The V gene's germline CDR1 is MNHNY and CDR2 SVGAGI (reference sequence). This CDR3 has 16 residues. CDR3 loop: CASSRIPGTGQQPQHF. CDR3 nucleotides: TGTGCCAGCTCGCGCATCCCGGGGACAGGGCAGCAGCCCCAGCATTTT.